The T cell receptor (beta chain) described here comes from a study of identical twins. As to this clonotype: The target antigen is unknown.

Notes on the study in general: Surplus twin overlap in beta out-of-frame sequences was less pronounced.

Template switching, a step in the protocol, added a universal primer site, and cDNA carried unique molecular identifiers. TCRdb ran MiXCR on the 5' RACE reads and lists one entry per CDR3 protein. The data hold 460,000 or so distinct CDR3 sequences, with 14% observed a single time. CDR1 MDHEN and CDR2 SYDVKM come from the germline V gene. The CDR3 totals 11 residues. The V segment lost 7 bases and the J segment 15 bases; nucleotides outside the gene matches: 9. These data also featured in a second study, about yellow fever vaccine responses in identical twins.

The V call is TRBV28, the J call TRBJ2-1, with TRBD2 identical over 7 bases. The receptor was derived from a woman aged 18-30 years in good health. The sequenced sample was CD4+ T cells sorted from blood. DNA for the CDR3: TGTGCCAGCACCATGGGAGGGAGGGTGTTCTTC. Its protein product is CASTMGGRVFF.